The T cell receptor (beta chain) under discussion was sequenced for a study of T cells in localized non-small cell lung cancer. Study-wide results and caveats: Uninvolved adjacent lung, not tumor, had the highest T cell clonality. Only one tumor region went through sequencing, so heterogeneity may still be there. Out of the top 100 tumor clones, a median around 56 were seen in adjacent lung. A denser population of T cells in blood accompanied longer overall survival.

The protocol was immunoSEQ multiplex PCR, while the TCRdb copy is restricted to in-frame clones and leaves out a portion. The sample lists about 26,000 clones; more than 85% were seen once. About this clone: Its specificity is unknown.

The CDR3 runs to 13 residues. CDR1 is LNHDA, CDR2 SQIVND, per germline (reference sequence). Trimming took 5 bases from V and 4 from J, leaving 11 bases between them. Sample: peripheral blood, taken before any cancer treatment. The receptor was isolated from a female donor older than 55 with stage II squamous cell lung carcinoma. This chain connects TRBV19 to TRBJ2-5, with D possibly being TRBD1 (7 bases). The CDR3 DNA is TGTGCCAGTAGTCGACAGGGAGGAGAGACCCAGTACTTC. Protein sequence: CASSRQGGETQYF.